The T cell receptor (beta chain) under discussion was sequenced for a study of tumor-infiltrating lymphocytes in primary liver carcinoma. The source material, roughly 18-33 mg of unsorted bulk tissue, was used to co-extract RNA and DNA. CDR1 is SGHRS and CDR2 is YFSETQ in the germline V gene. This CDR3 has 15 amino acids. The authors made TCR beta cDNA from around 500 ng total RNA with a constant-region primer. ARM-PCR was slightly modified, and three nested multiplex PCR rounds with it gave rise to the TCR beta libraries. TRBV1-TRBV30 forward and Cbeta reverse primers drove the first two approximately 11-cycle rounds. TCRdb ran MiXCR on the multiplex PCR reads and lists one entry per CDR3 protein. The table shows under 150,000 distinct CDR3 sequences, with 55% to 70% occurring only once. A remark on this clonotype: Sequence at one end of the junction differs from germline and may be a read error.

The source of this sequence is a woman aged 60-75 years with primary liver carcinoma and hepatitis B virus infection. V usage is TRBV5-1 and J usage is TRBJ2-5; D may be TRBD1 or TRBD2 (5 bases each). Material: tumor-adjacent normal liver tissue. CDR3 residues: CASSSRPGTEEAQYF. Here the CDR3 DNA reads TGCGCCAGCAGCTCGCGCCCCGGGACGGAAGAGGCCCAGTACTTC.